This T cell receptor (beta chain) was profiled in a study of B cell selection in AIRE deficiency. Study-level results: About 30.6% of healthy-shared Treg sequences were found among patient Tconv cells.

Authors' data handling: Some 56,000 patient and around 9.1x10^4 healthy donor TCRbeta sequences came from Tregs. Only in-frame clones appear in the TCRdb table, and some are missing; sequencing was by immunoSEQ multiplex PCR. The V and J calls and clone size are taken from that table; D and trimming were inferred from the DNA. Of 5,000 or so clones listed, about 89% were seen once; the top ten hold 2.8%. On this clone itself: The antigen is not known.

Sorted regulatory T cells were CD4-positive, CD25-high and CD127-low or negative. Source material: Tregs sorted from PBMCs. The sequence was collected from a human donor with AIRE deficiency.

For the CDR3, the DNA is TGTGCTAGTGGTTTGAGCACCGGGGAGCTGTTTTTT. Translating gives CASGLSTGELFF. The rearrangement joins TRBV12-5 to TRBJ2-2, with D unresolved. Germline V CDR1 and CDR2: LGHNT, FRNRAP. The CDR3 contains 12 residues. V lost 2 bases and J lost 4, with 2 bases in between.